These 25 T cell receptor beta chains were sequenced from one sample in a study of cytomegalovirus exposure and HLA in healthy donors. Both 60 Vbeta primers and 13 Jbeta primers went into the PCR. Only in-frame clones appear in the TCRdb table, and some are missing; sequencing was by immunoSEQ multiplex PCR. This repertoire shows 100,000 to 150,000 clones, 80% found once; its top ten account for about 1.2%. Sequencing was carried out using PBMCs. The receptors originated from a female donor in good health and CMV-seronegative.

The chain carries TRBV9 and TRBJ2-1; D unresolved. CDR1 is SGDLS and CDR2 is YYNGEE in the germline V gene. V shed 0 bases and J shed 6 bases, with 4 bases lying between them. The CDR3 length is 12 residues. The CDR3 DNA reads TGTGCCAGCAGCGTAGGCAGCAATGAGCAGTTCTTC. Encoded protein: CASSVGSNEQFF.

This clone has a single count. The rearrangement links TRBV6-1 to TRBJ2-5; D is perhaps TRBD1 (7 bases). The J call may be in error: the DNA end matches TRBJ2-7 better. Germline loops: CDR1 MNHNS, CDR2 SASEGT. The CDR3 length is 15 residues. In nucleotides, the CDR3 is TGTGCCAGCAGCTTCGGAGGGACAGAGGCCTACGAGCAGTACTTC. This gives the protein CASSFGGTEAYEQYF.

V gene TRBV5-4 combines with J gene TRBJ1-1, with D tentatively TRBD1 (5 bases). Trimming removed 3 bases at V and 4 bases at J, with 13 bases between. The CDR3 covers 14 residues. Germline V gene lookup returns CDR1 SGHNT and CDR2 YYREEE (reference sequence). In DNA form, the CDR3 reads TGTGCCAGCAGCTGGGGCGGGGACCTCACTGAAGCTTTCTTT. It yields the protein CASSWGGDLTEAFF.

The chain carries TRBV7-9 and TRBJ2-7; D is unclear. V was clipped by 2 bases and J by 4 bases, with 9 bases between them. Germline assignment: CDR1 SEHNR and CDR2 FQNEAQ (reference sequence). The CDR3 length is 13 residues. The DNA for the CDR3 is TGTGCCAGCAGCTTACCTCGCGGTTACGAGCAGTACTTC. Translated, it gives CASSLPRGYEQYF.

The chain couples TRBV2 to TRBJ2-2; maybe TRBD1 (6 bases). The length of the CDR3 is 17 residues. CDR1 and CDR2 (germline): SNHLY, FYNNEI. V lost 6 bases to trimming and J lost 4 bases, with 21 bases between them. The CDR3 spells CASSLLGHVRRTGELFF. The CDR3, as DNA: TGTGCCAGCAGCCTACTGGGACACGTGCGACGCACCGGGGAGCTGTTTTTT.

About this clone itself: One junction end does not reproduce the germline sequence, and a read error may be involved. The rearrangement joins TRBV11-3 to TRBJ2-1; a possible D gene is TRBD1 (6 bases). The CDR3 runs to 20 residues. CDR1 and CDR2 from the germline V gene are SGHNT and YENEEA. CDR3 protein: CASSIDGLDPRGSSYNEQFF. The CDR3 DNA reads as TGTGCCAGCAGCATAGACGGGCTGGACCCCAGGGGTAGCTCCTACAATGAGCAGTTCTTC. Using reference TRBV11-3 and TRBJ2-1 for the parts outside the CDR3, the full variable domain is EAGVVQSPRYKIIEKKQPVAFWCNPISGHNTLYWYLQNLGQGPELLIRYENEEAVDDSQLPKDRFSAERLKGVDSTLKIQPAELGDSAVYLCASSIDGLDPRGSSYNEQFFGPGTRLTVL.

Written as DNA, the CDR3 is TGTGCCAGCAGCGCCCAAGCGGGAGGGCCATATGAGCAGTTCTTC. Its protein is CASSAQAGGPYEQFF. The chain uses TRBV9 and TRBJ2-1; the match to TRBD2 covers 10 bases. In germline, CDR1 is SGDLS, CDR2 YYNGEE. The J segment lost 8 bases and the V segment lost 3 bases, leaving 8 bases of the junction unmatched. The CDR3 covers 15 residues.

The chain joins TRBV19 to TRBJ2-2; D is unresolved. Germline V CDR1 and CDR2: LNHDA, SQIVND (reference sequence). This CDR3 is built from 14 residues. Deletions cut 3 bases from V and 1 base from J, with 6 bases between. The CDR3 region has the DNA TGTGCCAGTAGTATGTACAAGAACACCGGGGAGCTGTTTTTT. Translation gives CASSMYKNTGELFF.

V gene TRBV5-1 combines with J gene TRBJ1-6, with D possibly being TRBD1 (6 bases). Germline-derived CDR1 and CDR2 are SGHRS and YFSETQ. CDR3 size: 15 residues. Trimming left V 0 bases short and J 8 bases short, with 12 bases between. CDR3 sequence reads: CASSLDGGQDSPLHF. The CDR3 DNA reads as TGCGCCAGCAGCTTGGACGGGGGGCAGGATTCACCCCTCCACTTT. The whole variable domain, filled in from reference TRBV5-1 and TRBJ1-6, reads KAGVTQTPRYLIKTRGQQVTLSCSPISGHRSVSWYQQTPGQGLQFLFEYFSETQRNKGNFPGRFSGRQFSNSRSEMNVSTLELGDSALYLCASSLDGGQDSPLHFGNGTRLTVT.

This chain connects TRBV6-5 to TRBJ2-1; 8 bases match TRBD2. Germline V lookup: CDR1 MNHEY, CDR2 SVGAGI. The V gene end was trimmed by 7 bases and the J gene end by 5 bases; junction bases not matched to a gene: 10. The CDR3 runs to 15 residues. The chain's CDR3 is CASTRGGRGHNEQFF. The CDR3 DNA reads as TGTGCCAGCACTCGGGGGGGGCGGGGACACAATGAGCAGTTCTTC.

The chain employs TRBV28 and TRBJ1-5; 7 bases are shared with TRBD1. J lost 8 bases, V lost 3 bases, and 13 bases had no gene match. Looked up from germline, CDR1 is MDHEN and CDR2 is SYDVKM. The CDR3 has 16 residues. The CDR3, as DNA: TGTGCCAGCAGTTTTGCTAGGGGGCCCAAGGAGAAGCCCCAGCATTTT. It codes for CASSFARGPKEKPQHF.

The chain joins TRBV7-8 to TRBJ1-3; 7 nucleotides agree with TRBD1. The CDR3 is 16 residues long. Germline-derived CDR1 and CDR2 are SGHVS and FQNEAQ. The V segment lost 3 bases and the J segment 8 bases; nucleotides outside the gene matches: 13. The chain's CDR3 is CASSFVPTGSRDTIYF. The CDR3 DNA sequence: TGTGCCAGCAGCTTCGTACCGACAGGGAGTAGGGACACCATATATTTT.

V usage is TRBV30 and J usage is TRBJ2-5; TRBD2 is a possible D gene (6 bases). This CDR3 has 14 amino acids. V dropped 0 bases and J dropped 7 bases, with 15 bases sitting between them. Germline V gives CDR1 GTSNPN, CDR2 SVGIG (reference sequence). CDR3 sequence reads: CAWSVLSGLGTQYF. The CDR3 region has the DNA TGTGCCTGGAGTGTACTTAGCGGCCTAGGGACCCAGTACTTC.

The chain carries TRBV15 and TRBJ2-7, with D maybe TRBD1 (5 bases). V lost 0 bases to trimming and J lost 2 bases, with 8 bases between them. The CDR3 extends over 14 amino acids. Germline CDR1 reads LNHNV; CDR2 reads YYDKDF (reference sequence). Written as DNA, the CDR3 is TGTGCCACCAGCAGAGAGGGGCCCCCCTACGAGCAGTACTTC. This translates into CATSREGPPYEQYF. The complete variable domain, with remaining parts taken from reference TRBV15 and TRBJ2-7, reads DAMVIQNPRYQVTQFGKPVTLSCSQTLNHNVMYWYQQKSSQAPKLLFHYYDKDFNNEADTPDNFQSRRPNTSFCFLDIRSPGLGDTAMYLCATSREGPPYEQYFGPGTRLTVT.

Note on this clone: A read error may produce the germline difference seen at one junction end. The chain is built from TRBV7-9 and TRBJ2-3; TRBD2 matches at 8 bases. The germline V gene encodes CDR1 SEHNR and CDR2 FQNEAQ (reference sequence). The CDR3 has 18 residues. The CDR3, as DNA: TGTTCCAGCAGCCGAACTCCCCGGGGACTAGGGAATGTAGATACGCAGTATTTT. It specifies CSSSRTPRGLGNVDTQYF. The variable domain in full, with the rest retrieved from reference TRBV7-9 and TRBJ2-3, is DTGVSQNPRHKITKRGQNVTFRCDPISEHNRLYWYRQTLGQGPEFLTYFQNEAQLEKSRLLSDRFSAERPKGSFSTLEIQRTEQGDSAMYLCSSSRTPRGLGNVDTQYFGPGTRLTVL.

This chain connects TRBV6-4 to TRBJ2-3, with 9 nucleotides matching TRBD2. The V segment lost 3 bases and the J segment 6 bases; nucleotides outside the gene matches: 7. CDR3 length: 15 amino acids. Germline V gene data show CDR1 as MRHNA and CDR2 as SNTAGT. The CDR3 loop is CASSEDSGGGDTQYF. CDR3 nucleotide sequence: TGTGCCAGCAGTGAAGATAGCGGGGGTGGGGATACGCAGTATTTT.

Concerning this clone: Other DNA variants within this sample encode the same CDR3. CDR3: CASSLVAGSGNTIYF. CDR3 DNA sequence: TGTGCCAGCAGCTTAGTTGCAGGGTCTGGAAACACCATATATTTT. The chain joins TRBV7-8 to TRBJ1-3, with D perhaps matching TRBD1 (5 bases). Germline assignment: CDR1 SGHVS and CDR2 FQNEAQ. The CDR3 is 15 amino acids. The V gene lost 1 base and the J gene lost 1 base, with 8 bases spanning the gap.

The genes are TRBV2 and TRBJ2-1; 10 bases match TRBD2. Germline V CDR1 and CDR2: SNHLY, FYNNEI. The CDR3 has 16 amino acids. V was clipped by 7 bases and J by 0 bases; unmatched bases: 6. The CDR3 region has the DNA TGTGCCAGCACCTTACTAGCGGGGCACTCCTACAATGAGCAGTTCTTC. Amino acid sequence: CASTLLAGHSYNEQFF.

This clone was seen a handful of times. V and J are TRBV4-1 and TRBJ1-4; TRBD1 aligns across 10 bases. Germline V gene lookup returns CDR1 MGHRA and CDR2 YSYEKL. The CDR3 totals 15 residues. The ends lost 5 bases at V and 6 bases at J; junction bases unmatched: 6. Written as DNA, the CDR3 is TGCGCCAGCAGCGCAACGGGACAGGGGTATGAAAAACTGTTTTTT. Translating it yields CASSATGQGYEKLFF.

The chain joins TRBV7-2 to TRBJ1-2; D not resolved. Trimming cost V 5 bases and J 4 bases, with 17 bases left between them. The CDR3 is 15 residues long. CDR1 is SGHTA, CDR2 FQGNSA, per germline. CDR3 sequence (DNA): TGTGCCAGCAGCGCCCTAGAGGGTCTCAGCTATGGCTACACCTTC. This translates into CASSALEGLSYGYTF.

The chain combines TRBV6-6 with TRBJ2-7, with D tentatively TRBD2 (5 bases). The V gene's germline CDR1 is MNHNY and CDR2 SVGAGI (reference sequence). Trimming cost V 7 bases and J 2 bases, with 18 bases left between them. There are 15 residues in the CDR3. In DNA form, the CDR3 reads TGTGCCAGCACCCACAGTAGCGCAAATACCTACGAGCAGTACTTC. Its translation is CASTHSSANTYEQYF.

The rearrangement uses TRBV6-1 and TRBJ2-7, with a tentative D call TRBD2 (5 bases). Trimming took 6 bases from V and 4 from J, leaving 16 bases between them. The germline V gene encodes CDR1 MNHNS and CDR2 SASEGT. This CDR3 region has 14 residues. CDR3 sequence: CASSASSGSYEQYF. In nucleotides, the CDR3 is TGTGCCAGCAGCGCTAGCAGTGGAAGTTACGAGCAGTACTTC.

V gene TRBV5-1 combines with J gene TRBJ2-3; the D is unclear. V was clipped by 2 bases and J by 5 bases, with 6 bases between them. The CDR3 runs to 12 residues. Per germline, CDR1 SGHRS and CDR2 YFSETQ. The CDR3 bases are TGCGCCAGCAGCTTTTCGGGAGATACGCAGTATTTT. Residues: CASSFSGDTQYF.

J is TRBJ1-1 and V is TRBV29-1, with D hard to call. The CDR3 has 14 residues. Germline V gene data show CDR1 as SQVTM and CDR2 as ANQGSEA. Trimming stripped 5 bases from V and 0 bases from J, with 13 bases between. CDR3 protein: CSVTPSLLNTEAFF. CDR3 in DNA: TGCAGCGTTACGCCATCCCTATTGAACACTGAAGCTTTCTTT.

The chain uses TRBV7-3 and TRBJ2-1; D unresolved. CDR3 length: 13 amino acids. Trimming stripped 1 base from V and 9 bases from J, with 10 bases between. Germline loops: CDR1 SGHTA, CDR2 FQGTGA. The CDR3, as DNA: TGTGCCAGCAGCTTAAGCGGTGTGGGTGAGCAGTTCTTC. This encodes CASSLSGVGEQFF. Based on the CDR3 plus reference TRBV7-3 and TRBJ2-1, the full variable domain is GAGVSQTPSNKVTEKGKYVELRCDPISGHTALYWYRQSLGQGPEFLIYFQGTGAADDSGLPNDRFFAVRPEGSVSTLKIQRTERGDSAVYLCASSLSGVGEQFFGPGTRLTVL.